A selection of T cell receptor beta chains follows, all from one sample in a study of OX40 agonist ivuxolimab in advanced cancers. Using immunoSEQ multiplex PCR, the repertoire was profiled, and TCRdb retains in-frame clones only, with some absent. The table has about 48,000 clones, approximately 84% seen once. The specimen was CD4+ or CD8+ T cells sorted from blood, collected in a trial of the OX40 agonist ivuxolimab. The receptors here all came from an adult with an advanced solid tumor such as melanoma, head and neck, liver or kidney cancer. Both conserved end residues are part of each CDR3. A D gene is named only where the DNA matches it firmly. Expanded clones are given a class, and other clones once, few, many or no size at all.

V gene,clone size,J gene,D gene,CDR3 DNA,CDR3 protein
TRBV7-2,NA,TRBJ2-7,TRBD1,TGTGCCAGCAGCTTAGGACAGGGTGGAATGGGCGAGCAGTACTTC,CASSLGQGGMGEQYF
TRBV15,NA,TRBJ2-7,NA,TGTGCCACCAGCAGAGAAGCTCGTAACGAGCAGTACTTC,CATSREARNEQYF
TRBV15,NA,TRBJ2-1,NA,TGTGCCACCAGCGTAAGCCCCTTACGAAGCTCCTACAATGAGCAGTTCTTC,CATSVSPLRSSYNEQFF
TRBV6-5,NA,TRBJ1-1,NA,TGTGCCAGCAGTTACTCGAAGCGGGGGCTTCCGAGAGCTTTCTTT,CASSYSKRGLPRAFF
TRBV5-1,NA,TRBJ2-1,NA,TGCGCCAGCAGTCCTGGCGACCTTTCCTACAATGAGCAGTTCTTC,CASSPGDLSYNEQFF
TRBV28,NA,TRBJ2-2,NA,TGTGCCAGCATCTGGGGGGGCGCGAACACCGGGGAGCTGTTTTTT,CASIWGGANTGELFF
TRBV18,once,TRBJ2-3,NA,TGTGCCACCTCCCGGGCTTTGGGTTCGAGCACAGATACGCAGTATTTT,CATSRALGSSTDTQYF
TRBV7-9,NA,TRBJ1-5,NA,TGTGCCAGCAGCTTCAATTTACGACCGCCGCAGCCCCAGCATTTT,CASSFNLRPPQPQHF
TRBV5-1,NA,TRBJ1-1,NA,TGCGCCAGCAGCTTGCATTGGGAAGGGGACACTGAAGCTTTCTTT,CASSLHWEGDTEAFF
TRBV7-2,NA,TRBJ2-3,TRBD2,TGTGCCAGCAGCCCCCTTAGCGGGACAGATACGCAGTATTTT,CASSPLSGTDTQYF
TRBV10-3,NA,TRBJ2-1,NA,TGTGCCATCAGTGAGGAGGCGCCTTACAATGAGCAGTTCTTC,CAISEEAPYNEQFF
TRBV9,NA,TRBJ2-1,TRBD2,TGTGCCAGCAGCCTCCGACTAGCGGGGGGGCAACATGAGCAGTTCTTC,CASSLRLAGGQHEQFF
TRBV5-1,few,TRBJ1-6,NA,TGCGCCAGCAGCTTGGAAGGAGGGAAAAGTTCACCCCTCCACTTT,CASSLEGGKSSPLHF
TRBV7-9,NA,TRBJ1-2,TRBD1,TGTGCCAGCAGCAGGGACAGCTATGGCTACACCTTC,CASSRDSYGYTF
TRBV7-2,NA,TRBJ2-2,NA,TGTGCCAGCAGCTCCCCCGGGGGCCGGGAGCTGTTTTTT,CASSSPGGRELFF
TRBV7-2,NA,TRBJ2-2,NA,TGTGCCAGCCGGGGCGGCGCGAACACCGGGGAGCTGTTTTTT,CASRGGANTGELFF
TRBV7-2,NA,TRBJ1-2,NA,TGTGCCAGCAATCTGCCTTCATCGGGCTATGGCTACACCTTC,CASNLPSSGYGYTF
TRBV7-9,NA,TRBJ1-6,NA,TGTGCCAGCAGCTCCTCCAGGGAGTATAATTCACCCCTCCACTTT,CASSSSREYNSPLHF
TRBV9,few,TRBJ1-2,NA,TGTGCCAGCAGCGCGACAGACCCAAACTATGGCTACACCTTC,CASSATDPNYGYTF
TRBV6-1,NA,TRBJ1-4,NA,TGTGCCAGCAGTTCCCTTCGGGGGGCTGAAAAACTGTTTTTT,CASSSLRGAEKLFF
TRBV7-2,NA,TRBJ2-5,TRBD2,TGTGCCAGCAGCTCAGAGGTCGGGACTACCGACCAAGAGACCCAGTACTTC,CASSSEVGTTDQETQYF
TRBV5-4,NA,TRBJ2-3,TRBD1,TGTGCCAGCAGCTCGACAGGGGGCTTCACAGATACGCAGTATTTT,CASSSTGGFTDTQYF
TRBV14,NA,TRBJ2-3,TRBD2,TGTGCCAGCAGCCCCGAAGCGGGAGGTACCGCTTTT,CASSPEAGGTAF
TRBV9,NA,TRBJ2-2,NA,TGTGCCAGCAGCGTAGCTACCCGCGTCGGCACCGGGGAGCTGTTTTTT,CASSVATRVGTGELFF
TRBV7-2,NA,TRBJ2-3,TRBD2,TGTGCCAGCAGCTTACCAAGACTAGCGGGAGGGTACACAGATACGCAGTATTTT,CASSLPRLAGGYTDTQYF
TRBV5-1,NA,TRBJ2-7,TRBD2,TGCGCCAGCAGCTCGAGCGGGAGGGCCTACGAGCAGTACTTC,CASSSSGRAYEQYF
TRBV5-1,NA,TRBJ2-3,TRBD1,TGCGCCAGCAGCTTCTGGACAGGGCATCAGAGGTCCCATACGCAGTATTTT,CASSFWTGHQRSHTQYF